The 25 T cell receptor beta chains reported below all come from one sample, sequenced in a study of shared clonotypes between healthy human individuals. Naive CD8 cells, CD45RO-negative and positively selected for CCR7, excluded terminally differentiated effector memory CD45RA+ cells. Measured with immunoSEQ multiplex PCR; TCRdb has only the in-frame clones, and not every one. The table includes hundreds of thousands of clones, nearly 98% detected once. Material for sequencing was naive CD8+ T cells sorted from blood. These TCRs come from a man aged 25 to 45 in good health.

The V gene is TRBV25-1, the J gene TRBJ2-7; the match to TRBD1 covers 7 bases. Unmatched junction bases numbered 8, after V lost 2 bases and J lost 1 base. The CDR3 spans 16 residues. The germline V gene has CDR1 MGHDK and CDR2 SYGVNS. DNA for the CDR3: TGTGCCAGCAGTGAACTAGTGACAGGGCGATCCTACGAGCAGTACTTC. It codes for CASSELVTGRSYEQYF.

This clone was observed once. Other DNA sequences from this sample encode an identical CDR3 as well. The V and J genes are TRBV5-1 and TRBJ2-7; no clear D. The V gene's germline CDR1 is SGHRS and CDR2 YFSETQ. V lost 3 bases and J 1 base, leaving 8 bases between the germline ends. The CDR3 totals 13 residues. CDR3 sequence (DNA): TGCGCCAGCAGCTCCGACACATCCTACGAGCAGTACTTC. The encoded protein is CASSSDTSYEQYF. The full variable domain, with the rest looked up from reference TRBV5-1 and TRBJ2-7, is KAGVTQTPRYLIKTRGQQVTLSCSPISGHRSVSWYQQTPGQGLQFLFEYFSETQRNKGNFPGRFSGRQFSNSRSEMNVSTLELGDSALYLCASSSDTSYEQYFGPGTRLTVT.

This chain uses TRBV7-9 with TRBJ1-2; D unclear. The CDR3 loop spans 14 amino acids. Germline V gene data show CDR1 as SEHNR and CDR2 as FQNEAQ (reference sequence). Between the trimmed V and J ends, which lost 5 bases and 8 bases, there was a span of 18 bases. CDR3 residues: CASSKYTENQGYTF. As DNA, the CDR3 is TGTGCCAGCAGCAAGTATACAGAGAATCAAGGCTACACCTTC. The variable domain in full, completed from reference TRBV7-9 and TRBJ1-2, reads DTGVSQNPRHKITKRGQNVTFRCDPISEHNRLYWYRQTLGQGPEFLTYFQNEAQLEKSRLLSDRFSAERPKGSFSTLEIQRTEQGDSAMYLCASSKYTENQGYTFGSGTRLTVV.

The chain links TRBV4-3 to TRBJ2-7; D may match TRBD1 or TRBD2 (5 bases each). Germline V CDR1 and CDR2: LGHNA, YSLEER. The CDR3 spans 15 residues. V was pared by 4 bases and J by 2 bases, with 15 bases between. Here the CDR3 reads CASSPGRGAPYEQYF. The CDR3 DNA reads TGCGCCAGCAGCCCAGGGAGAGGGGCCCCCTACGAGCAGTACTTC.

This clone appeared a single time. V is TRBV5-1 and J is TRBJ2-3, with TRBD1 matching 7 bases. CDR1 and CDR2 from the germline V gene are SGHRS and YFSETQ. The V and J ends lost 1 base and 2 bases, in that order; junction bases with no gene match: 7. The CDR3 totals 16 residues. CDR3 loop: CASSLFGRGSTDTQYF. The CDR3, as DNA: TGCGCCAGCAGCTTGTTTGGCAGGGGGTCCACAGATACGCAGTATTTT.

The chain couples TRBV20-1 to TRBJ2-3; D uncertain. Per germline, CDR1 DFQATT and CDR2 SNEGSKA (reference sequence). The CDR3 has 11 amino acids. V lost 4 bases, J lost 0 bases, and 2 bases lay in between. CDR3 amino acids: CSAISTDTQYF. DNA of the CDR3: TGCAGTGCTATTAGCACAGATACGCAGTATTTT.

Worth noting for this clone: Other nucleotide sequences from this sample produce the same CDR3. This chain uses TRBV7-9 with TRBJ2-7; D call uncertain. V dropped 5 bases and J dropped 4 bases, with 6 bases sitting between them. From germline, CDR1 is SEHNR and CDR2 FQNEAQ (reference sequence). The CDR3 totals 11 residues. CDR3 loop: CASSPSYEQYF. The CDR3 nucleotides are TGTGCCAGCAGCCCTAGTTACGAGCAGTACTTC.

The chain joins TRBV5-1 to TRBJ2-7, with D possibly matching TRBD1 (5 bases). Germline V lookup: CDR1 SGHRS, CDR2 YFSETQ. V was cut by 5 bases and J by 9 bases, with 15 bases left in between. The CDR3 covers 12 residues. For the CDR3, the DNA is TGCGCCAGCAGGGACGACAGTCTAGGGCAGTACTTC. It yields the protein CASRDDSLGQYF.

The V gene is TRBV30, the J gene TRBJ1-5; TRBD1 aligns across 7 bases. V lost 4 bases, J lost 4 bases, and 7 bases stayed unmatched. The germline V gene has CDR1 GTSNPN and CDR2 SVGIG (reference sequence). The CDR3 has 14 amino acids. CDR3 bases: TGTGCCTGGATTCCGTCAGGGGGGAATCAGCCCCAGCATTTT. It encodes CAWIPSGGNQPQHF.

A single count supports this clone. The V call is TRBV5-1, the J call TRBJ2-3; 14 bases map to TRBD2. This CDR3 spans 19 amino acids. Germline trimming cut 6 bases from V and 2 bases from J; bases unmatched to any gene: 14. The germline V gene has CDR1 SGHRS and CDR2 YFSETQ. The CDR3 loop reads CASTETSGRVMSNTDTQYF. Written as DNA, the CDR3 is TGCGCCAGCACAGAGACTAGCGGGAGGGTAATGTCTAACACAGATACGCAGTATTTT.

This chain uses TRBV10-3 with TRBJ2-2; D tentatively fits TRBD1 or TRBD2 (5 bases each). This CDR3 has 16 amino acids. V lost 6 bases and J 0 bases, leaving 14 bases between the germline ends. CDR1 is ENHRY and CDR2 is SYGVKD in the germline V gene. CDR3 in amino acids: CAIRDSVDTNTGELFF. The CDR3 bases are TGTGCCATCAGGGATAGCGTGGACACGAACACCGGGGAGCTGTTTTTT.

This chain uses TRBV27 with TRBJ2-3; D uncertain. Germline V gene data show CDR1 as MNHEY and CDR2 as SMNVEV (reference sequence). The V end was cut by 4 bases, the J end by 5 bases, with 16 bases between. The CDR3 length is 15 residues. In DNA, the CDR3 is TGTGCCAGCAGTTCCTCCCCCTCATGGGGAGATACGCAGTATTTT. Encoded protein: CASSSSPSWGDTQYF.

As regards this clone: At one boundary the junction diverges from the germline segment, which might be a read error. This chain joins TRBV7-7 and TRBJ2-7, with 7 positions matching TRBD2. Germline V gives CDR1 SSHAT, CDR2 FNYEAQ (reference sequence). The CDR3 is made up of 16 amino acids. The CDR3 coding sequence is TGTGCTAGCAGCCTAACGGTTGGCGGGAGTCAGGACGAGCAGTACTTC. Protein: CASSLTVGGSQDEQYF.

The rearrangement joins TRBV11-2 to TRBJ2-6; D possibly corresponds to TRBD1 (6 bases). V lost 10 bases to trimming and J lost 4 bases, with 17 bases between them. The germline V gene has CDR1 SGHAT and CDR2 FQNNGV. The CDR3 consists of 15 residues. The CDR3 sequence: CATKGTGKGANVLTF. CDR3 nucleotides: TGTGCCACCAAGGGAACAGGGAAGGGGGCCAACGTCCTGACTTTC.

The gene calls are TRBV6-6 and TRBJ2-7; tentative D call: TRBD2 (5 bases). The V gene's germline CDR1 is MNHNY and CDR2 SVGAGI (reference sequence). Deletions cut 0 bases from V and 5 bases from J, with 14 bases between. CDR3 length equals 15 residues. The CDR3: CASSYSIEGSDEQYF. The DNA for the CDR3 is TGTGCCAGCAGTTACTCGATAGAGGGTTCCGACGAGCAGTACTTC.

This chain joins TRBV27 and TRBJ2-7, with no clear D. This CDR3 has 13 amino acids. Deletions cut 2 bases from V and 7 bases from J, with 12 bases between. The germline CDR1 and CDR2 sequences are MNHEY and SMNVEV (reference sequence). The CDR3 region is CASSLDQLREQYF. CDR3 coding DNA: TGTGCCAGCAGTTTAGATCAACTCCGTGAGCAGTACTTC.

J is TRBJ2-3 and V is TRBV7-6; D gene unclear. CDR3 length: 16 residues. The germline V and J ends were trimmed by 1 base and 2 bases, with 13 bases remaining between them. Germline-derived CDR1 and CDR2 are SGHVS and FNYEAQ. The CDR3 is CASSLVAASLTDTQYF. Written as DNA, the CDR3 is TGTGCCAGCAGCTTAGTTGCGGCATCTCTCACAGATACGCAGTATTTT. Using reference TRBV7-6 and TRBJ2-3 for the parts outside the CDR3, the full variable domain is GAGVSQSPRYKVTKRGQDVALRCDPISGHVSLYWYRQALGQGPEFLTYFNYEAQQDKSGLPNDRFSAERPEGSISTLTIQRTEQRDSAMYRCASSLVAASLTDTQYFGPGTRLTVL.

The chain employs TRBV18 and TRBJ1-2; no clear D gene. Trimming took off 5 bases at V and 4 bases at J, with 11 bases between the two ends. The CDR3 runs 13 residues. Per germline, CDR1 KGHSH and CDR2 LQKENI. The chain's CDR3 is CASSDTMGYGYTF. DNA for the CDR3: TGTGCCAGCTCAGACACGATGGGCTATGGCTACACCTTC.

As concerns this clone: At one end the junction does not follow the germline gene, possibly because of a read error. The chain links TRBV6-6 to TRBJ2-3; D is undetermined. This CDR3 contains 12 residues. Germline CDR1 is MNHNY and CDR2 is SVGAGI (reference sequence). CDR3 region: CTSSSARDTQYF. In nucleotides, the CDR3 is TGTACCAGCTCCTCTGCGAGAGATACGCAGTATTTT.

The chain combines TRBV2 with TRBJ2-3; D is undetermined. The V gene's germline CDR1 is SNHLY and CDR2 FYNNEI. V gave up 3 bases and J gave up 11 bases, with 15 bases separating them. The CDR3 sequence is 13 residues long. The CDR3 DNA is TGTGCCAGCAGTGATGGTCTCCTCTTAGTGCAGTATTTT. Translated, it gives CASSDGLLLVQYF.

This chain links TRBV9 with TRBJ1-4, with D tentatively TRBD1 (6 bases). CDR1 SGDLS and CDR2 YYNGEE come from the germline V gene. Trimming left V 3 bases short and J 1 base short, with 13 bases between. The CDR3 length is 16 residues. The CDR3 loop is CASSGGGGGTNEKLFF. CDR3 sequence (DNA): TGTGCCAGCAGCGGAGGAGGGGGGGGAACTAATGAAAAACTGTTTTTT.

The CDR3 loop is CASSFLKTYEQYF. In nucleotides, the CDR3 is TGTGCCAGCAGCTTTCTGAAGACCTACGAGCAGTACTTC. This chain connects TRBV7-9 to TRBJ2-7; D is uncertain. This CDR3 has 13 amino acids. Germline CDR1 is SEHNR and CDR2 is FQNEAQ (reference sequence). V lost 3 bases, J lost 2 bases, and 8 bases lay in between.

This rearrangement joins TRBV15 to TRBJ1-2; D gene uncertain. The CDR3 runs to 19 residues. CDR1 is LNHNV, CDR2 YYDKDF, per germline (reference sequence). V was cut by 0 bases and J by 9 bases, with 29 bases left in between. The CDR3 DNA reads TGTGCCACCAGCAGAGATTCTGATCTGAGTCTAACCCTAACGACGAGCTACACCTTC. Translating it yields CATSRDSDLSLTLTTSYTF.

The chain has TRBV7-9 and TRBJ1-6, with a possible D match to TRBD1 (5 bases). The germline V gene has CDR1 SEHNR and CDR2 FQNEAQ (reference sequence). The V end was cut by 1 base, the J end by 7 bases, with 11 bases between. The CDR3 is made up of 15 amino acids. The CDR3 nucleotides are TGTGCCAGCAGCTTAGTTGACAGAGGAAATTCACCCCTCCACTTT. Translated: CASSLVDRGNSPLHF. Complete variable domain (other parts from reference TRBV7-9 and TRBJ1-6): DTGVSQNPRHKITKRGQNVTFRCDPISEHNRLYWYRQTLGQGPEFLTYFQNEAQLEKSRLLSDRFSAERPKGSFSTLEIQRTEQGDSAMYLCASSLVDRGNSPLHFGNGTRLTVT.

Note on this clone: In the same sample, other DNA sequences code for this CDR3. The chain joins TRBV9 to TRBJ2-1, with D perhaps TRBD2 (6 bases). Germline loops: CDR1 SGDLS, CDR2 YYNGEE. The CDR3 has 15 residues. V gave up 0 bases and J gave up 3 bases, with 10 bases separating them. This chain's CDR3 is CASSVAGADYNEQFF. In DNA form, the CDR3 reads TGTGCCAGCAGCGTAGCGGGAGCTGACTACAATGAGCAGTTCTTC. The complete variable domain, with remaining parts taken from reference TRBV9 and TRBJ2-1, reads DSGVTQTPKHLITATGQRVTLRCSPRSGDLSVYWYQQSLDQGLQFLIQYYNGEERAKGNILERFSAQQFPDLHSELNLSSLELGDSALYFCASSVAGADYNEQFFGPGTRLTVL.